The rows below give T cell receptor beta chains drawn from one sample of a study of T-cell memory formation after mild COVID-19. TCRdb re-called the 5' RACE reads through MiXCR, storing one row per CDR3 protein. The table has some 450,000 distinct CDR3 sequences, roughly 18% seen once; the top ten hold 20% to 25%. The sample comprised PBMCs or a T cell subset sorted from them (not recorded which). These receptors all stem from a man younger than 35 who had mild COVID-19 (a few samples of this study predate the infection). Cell type and time point are not known. CDR3s include the opening cysteine and the closing phenylalanine or tryptophan. Expanded clones get a size class; other rows say once, few or many, or leave the size out.

V gene	clone size	J gene	CDR3 protein
TRBV9	few	TRBJ2-3	CASSVALAGGLEDTQYF
TRBV7-2	NA	TRBJ2-5	CASSLALANQETQYF
TRBV3-2	few	TRBJ1-3	CASSPWSITTLETPYF
TRBV7-3	NA	TRBJ2-1	CASSFTLGGLNEQFF
TRBV9	NA	TRBJ1-2	CASSPWTGQYGYTF
TRBV7-2	NA	TRBJ1-3	CASTKPMGGSGNTIYF
TRBV12-3/TRBV12-4	few	TRBJ1-2	CASSLKGTVHGYTF
TRBV3-1	few	TRBJ1-2	CASSPSGAVGYTF
TRBV7-2	NA	TRBJ2-5	CASSSTVRETQYF
TRBV7-2	few	TRBJ2-5	CASSSYTVQETQYF
TRBV6-2/TRBV6-3	once	TRBJ2-5	CASNRLAGLQETQYF
TRBV6-2/TRBV6-3	few	TRBJ2-5	CASSFLEYQETQYF
TRBV4-1	NA	TRBJ2-5	CASSQETGIRKTQYF
TRBV20-1	NA	TRBJ2-7	CSARGGAIDNEQYF
TRBV5-4	NA	TRBJ2-1	CASSLDSHNEQFF
TRBV14	many	TRBJ2-1	CASSQLSISYNEQFF
TRBV24-1	NA	TRBJ2-3	CATSDQTGSSTDTQYF
TRBV20-1	NA	TRBJ2-3	CSALQGFRTDTQYF
TRBV7-9	NA	TRBJ1-1	CASSLVGTANTEAFF
TRBV4-3	NA	TRBJ2-1	CASSQEWERGTGDNEQFF
TRBV12-3/TRBV12-4	NA	TRBJ1-4	CASSPSGEKLFF
TRBV24-1	few	TRBJ2-3	CATSDSGGTDTQYF
TRBV12-3/TRBV12-4	NA	TRBJ2-3	CASSPPSGVADTQYF
TRBV10-3	few	TRBJ2-5	CAISAGTAQETQYF
TRBV10-3	few	TRBJ1-1	CACSGWAGTEAFF
TRBV6-5	NA	TRBJ1-2	CASRPGSGNGYTF
TRBV5-5	NA	TRBJ2-3	CASSLYPRSTDTQYF
TRBV29-1	NA	TRBJ2-1	CSVGVLLVNEQFF
TRBV5-1	few	TRBJ2-3	CASSLGRLAGGSGTQYF
TRBV9	NA	TRBJ2-4	CASSPTGTEKYF
TRBV29-1	few	TRBJ2-7	CSVGVTGFYEQYF
TRBV6-2/TRBV6-3	NA	TRBJ1-5	CASRHWVDRGNQPQHF
TRBV4-3	NA	TRBJ2-2	CASSQLVGDTGELFF
TRBV29-1	few	TRBJ1-1	CSVAATEAAFF
TRBV7-9	NA	TRBJ2-6	CASSPPGISGANVLTF
TRBV10-3	NA	TRBJ1-4	CAISESAGAYEKLFF
TRBV12-3/TRBV12-4	NA	TRBJ2-1	CASSEGWASNEQFF
TRBV5-1	NA	TRBJ2-1	CASSLEGRNNEQFF
TRBV10-2	NA	TRBJ1-2	CASSARNFGYGYTF
TRBV12-3/TRBV12-4	NA	TRBJ2-7	CASSRSGTHRSYEQYF
TRBV4-2	few	TRBJ1-6	CASSLSPGTGVSPLHF
TRBV5-1	few	TRBJ1-2	CASSLAGQEYGYTF
TRBV4-3	few	TRBJ2-3	CASSQEQRDTQYF
TRBV30	NA	TRBJ2-1	CAWGPLAVLNEQFF
TRBV12-3/TRBV12-4	NA	TRBJ2-1	CASSPMGYNEQFF
TRBV11-1	many	TRBJ2-5	CASSLRLQETQYF
TRBV9	few	TRBJ2-5	CASSERTGEETQYF
TRBV20-1	few	TRBJ2-1	CSASEGGYNEQFF
TRBV20-1	few	TRBJ1-5	CSARTGAYNQPQHF
TRBV7-9	few	TRBJ1-1	CASSPEGRTNTEAFF